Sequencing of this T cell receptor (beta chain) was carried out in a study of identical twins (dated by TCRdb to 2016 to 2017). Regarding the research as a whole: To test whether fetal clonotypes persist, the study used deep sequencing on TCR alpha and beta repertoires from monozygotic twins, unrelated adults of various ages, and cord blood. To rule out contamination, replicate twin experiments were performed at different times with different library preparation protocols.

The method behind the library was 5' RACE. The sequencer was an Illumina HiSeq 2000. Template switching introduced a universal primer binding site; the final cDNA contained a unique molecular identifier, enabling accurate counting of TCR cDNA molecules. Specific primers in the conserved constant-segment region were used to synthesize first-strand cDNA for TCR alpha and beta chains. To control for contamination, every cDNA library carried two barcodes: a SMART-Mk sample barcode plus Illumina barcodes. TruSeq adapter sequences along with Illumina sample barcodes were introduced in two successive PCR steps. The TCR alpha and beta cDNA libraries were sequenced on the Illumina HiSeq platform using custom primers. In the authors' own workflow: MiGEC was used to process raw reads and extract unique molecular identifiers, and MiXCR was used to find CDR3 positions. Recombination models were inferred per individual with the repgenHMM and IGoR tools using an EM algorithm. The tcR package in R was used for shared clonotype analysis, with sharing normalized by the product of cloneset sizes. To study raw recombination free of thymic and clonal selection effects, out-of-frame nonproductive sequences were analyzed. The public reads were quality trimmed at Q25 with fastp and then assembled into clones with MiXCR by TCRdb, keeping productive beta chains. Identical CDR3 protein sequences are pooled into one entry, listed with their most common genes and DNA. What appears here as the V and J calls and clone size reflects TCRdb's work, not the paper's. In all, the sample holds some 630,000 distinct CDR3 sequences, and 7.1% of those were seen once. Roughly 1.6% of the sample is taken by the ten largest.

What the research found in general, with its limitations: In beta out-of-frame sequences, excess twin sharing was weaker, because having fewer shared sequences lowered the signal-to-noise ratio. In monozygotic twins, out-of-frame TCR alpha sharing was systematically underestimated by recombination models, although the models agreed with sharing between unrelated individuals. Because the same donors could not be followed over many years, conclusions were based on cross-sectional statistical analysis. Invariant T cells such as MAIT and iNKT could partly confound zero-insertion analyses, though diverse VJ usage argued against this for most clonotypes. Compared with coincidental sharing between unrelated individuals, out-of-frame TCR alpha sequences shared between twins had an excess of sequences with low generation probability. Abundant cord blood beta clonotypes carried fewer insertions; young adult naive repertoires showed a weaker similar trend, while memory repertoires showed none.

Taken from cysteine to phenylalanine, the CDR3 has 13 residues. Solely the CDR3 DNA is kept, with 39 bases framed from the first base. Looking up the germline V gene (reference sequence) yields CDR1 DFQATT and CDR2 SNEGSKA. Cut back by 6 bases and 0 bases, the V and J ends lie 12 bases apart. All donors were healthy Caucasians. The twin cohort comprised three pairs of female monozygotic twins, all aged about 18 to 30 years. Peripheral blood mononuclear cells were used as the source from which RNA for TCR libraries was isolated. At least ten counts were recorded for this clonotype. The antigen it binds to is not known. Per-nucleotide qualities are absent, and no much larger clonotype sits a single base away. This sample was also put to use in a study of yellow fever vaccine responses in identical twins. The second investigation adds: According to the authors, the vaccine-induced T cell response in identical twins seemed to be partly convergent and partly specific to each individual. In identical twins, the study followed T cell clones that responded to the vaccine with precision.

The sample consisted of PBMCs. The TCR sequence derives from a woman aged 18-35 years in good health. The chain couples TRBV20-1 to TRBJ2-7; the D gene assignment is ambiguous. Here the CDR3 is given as CSAAKRSSYEQYF. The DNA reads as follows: TGCAGTGCAGCAAAAAGGAGCTCCTACGAGCAGTACTTC.